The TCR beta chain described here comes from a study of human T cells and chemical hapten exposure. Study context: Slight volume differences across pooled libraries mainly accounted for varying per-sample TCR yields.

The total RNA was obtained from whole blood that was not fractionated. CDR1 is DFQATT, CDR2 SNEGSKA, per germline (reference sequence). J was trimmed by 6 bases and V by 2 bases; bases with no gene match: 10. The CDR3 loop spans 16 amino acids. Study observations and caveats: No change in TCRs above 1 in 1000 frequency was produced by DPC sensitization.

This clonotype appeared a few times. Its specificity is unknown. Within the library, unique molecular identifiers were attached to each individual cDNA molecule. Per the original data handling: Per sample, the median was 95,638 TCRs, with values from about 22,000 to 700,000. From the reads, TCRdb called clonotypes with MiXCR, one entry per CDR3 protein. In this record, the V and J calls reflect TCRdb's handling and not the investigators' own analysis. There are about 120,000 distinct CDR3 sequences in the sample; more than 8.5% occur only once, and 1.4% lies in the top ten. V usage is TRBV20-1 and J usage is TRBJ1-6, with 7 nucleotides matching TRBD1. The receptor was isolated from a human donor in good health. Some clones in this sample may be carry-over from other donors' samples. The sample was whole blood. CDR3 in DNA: TGCAGTGCTAGACCGACAGGGCCCCTTGTTAATTCACCCCTCCACTTT. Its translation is CSARPTGPLVNSPLHF.